The rows below give T cell receptor beta chains drawn from one sample of a study of blood T cells in healthy people across ages. TCRdb recomputed calls from the 5' RACE reads with MiXCR, one row per CDR3 protein. The sample comprises roughly 680,000 distinct CDR3 sequences, around 49% of which are singletons, and 25% to 35% rests with the top ten. Specimen: blood. The receptor source for this set is a woman aged 60 to 75 in good health. Each CDR3 is given with its conserved first and last residue. A D gene is named only where the DNA matches it firmly. Rows give clone size only sometimes, using once, few, many, or a class for an expanded clone.

D gene: TRBD1; J gene: TRBJ2-1; clone size: -; V gene: TRBV12-3/TRBV12-4; CDR3 DNA: TGTGCCAGCAATTCACAGGGGGTTTACAATGAGCAGTTCTTC; CDR3 protein: CASNSQGVYNEQFF
D gene: -; J gene: TRBJ2-7; clone size: -; V gene: TRBV6-2/TRBV6-3; CDR3 DNA: TGTGCCAGCAGTTACGGCCGACAGTTCGAGCAGTACTTC; CDR3 protein: CASSYGRQFEQYF
D gene: -; J gene: TRBJ2-7; clone size: -; V gene: TRBV18; CDR3 DNA: TGTGCCAGCTCACGCCCGGAAGGGGCCTACGAGCAGTACTTC; CDR3 protein: CASSRPEGAYEQYF
D gene: TRBD1; J gene: TRBJ2-1; clone size: -; V gene: TRBV20-1; CDR3 DNA: TGCAGTGCTAGTCTAGGGACAGGGTATTCAAATGAGCAGTTCTTC; CDR3 protein: CSASLGTGYSNEQFF
D gene: -; J gene: TRBJ2-1; clone size: few; V gene: TRBV20-1; CDR3 DNA: TGCAGTGCTAGGGGGCAGGACCTCAGATTTTCCTACAATGAGCAGTTCTTC; CDR3 protein: CSARGQDLRFSYNEQFF
D gene: TRBD2; J gene: TRBJ2-7; clone size: many; V gene: TRBV9; CDR3 DNA: TGTGCCAGCAGCCAGACTAGCGGGTTAGCCTACGAGCAGTACTTC; CDR3 protein: CASSQTSGLAYEQYF
D gene: TRBD1; J gene: TRBJ2-5; clone size: -; V gene: TRBV25-1; CDR3 DNA: TGTGCCAGCAGCAGATATGCAGGGGGTCCCGAGACCCAGTACTTC; CDR3 protein: CASSRYAGGPETQYF
D gene: -; J gene: TRBJ2-4; clone size: few; V gene: TRBV7-2; CDR3 DNA: TGTGCCAGCAGCCAAGGACGCGAGGCGGGCATTCAGTACTTC; CDR3 protein: CASSQGREAGIQYF
D gene: -; J gene: TRBJ2-3; clone size: -; V gene: TRBV6-5; CDR3 DNA: TGTGCCAGCAGTTACGGCCAGCATAGCACAGATACGCAGTATTTT; CDR3 protein: CASSYGQHSTDTQYF
D gene: TRBD2; J gene: TRBJ2-3; clone size: -; V gene: TRBV5-1; CDR3 DNA: TGCGCCAGCAGCTTCAGCGGGAGACCCGATACGCAGTATTTT; CDR3 protein: CASSFSGRPDTQYF
D gene: TRBD2; J gene: TRBJ2-7; clone size: few; V gene: TRBV5-6; CDR3 DNA: TGTGCCAGCAGCTTGGAGCTAGCGGGAGCGTTTGGGACCTACGAGCAGTACTTC; CDR3 protein: CASSLELAGAFGTYEQYF
D gene: -; J gene: TRBJ2-6; clone size: few; V gene: TRBV2; CDR3 DNA: TGTGCCAGGGCCGCGCTACAGGGAACTGGGGCCAACGTCCTGACTTTC; CDR3 protein: CARAALQGTGANVLTF
D gene: -; J gene: TRBJ1-5; clone size: few; V gene: TRBV4-1; CDR3 DNA: TGCGCCAGCAGCCATCCGCCTATCGGGTCGCGAGGGACCAATCAGCCCCAGCATTTT; CDR3 protein: CASSHPPIGSRGTNQPQHF
D gene: TRBD2; J gene: TRBJ2-3; clone size: -; V gene: TRBV28; CDR3 DNA: TGTGCCAGCAGTCCCGGGACTAGCGGGAAGTCAGATACGCAGTATTTT; CDR3 protein: CASSPGTSGKSDTQYF
D gene: TRBD2; J gene: TRBJ2-7; clone size: -; V gene: TRBV9; CDR3 DNA: TGTGCCAGCAGCGTAGGACTAGCGTCTGACTACGAGCAGTACTTC; CDR3 protein: CASSVGLASDYEQYF
D gene: -; J gene: TRBJ2-7; clone size: -; V gene: TRBV29-1; CDR3 DNA: TGCAGCTTTGCAGCAAGCCTCTCCTACGAGCAGTACTTC; CDR3 protein: CSFAASLSYEQYF
D gene: -; J gene: TRBJ2-1; clone size: -; V gene: TRBV3-1; CDR3 DNA: TGTGCCAGCAGCCAAGATCGTACAGGATACAATGAGCAGTTCTTC; CDR3 protein: CASSQDRTGYNEQFF
D gene: -; J gene: TRBJ2-3; clone size: many; V gene: TRBV7-2; CDR3 DNA: TGTGCCAGCAGCTTAATATCCACAGATACGCAGTATTTT; CDR3 protein: CASSLISTDTQYF
D gene: -; J gene: TRBJ1-2; clone size: -; V gene: TRBV15; CDR3 DNA: TGTGCCACCAGCAGAGGTGGGCTCTCCTATGGCTACACCTTC; CDR3 protein: CATSRGGLSYGYTF
D gene: TRBD1; J gene: TRBJ2-1; clone size: -; V gene: TRBV6-2/TRBV6-3; CDR3 DNA: TGTGCCAGCAGTTACGAATCTGGGACAGGGTTGACTTTCGATGAGCAGTTCTTC; CDR3 protein: CASSYESGTGLTFDEQFF
D gene: -; J gene: TRBJ2-7; clone size: -; V gene: TRBV29-1; CDR3 DNA: TGCAGCGTTGTAAGGGGTTCCTACGAGCAGTACTTC; CDR3 protein: CSVVRGSYEQYF
D gene: TRBD1; J gene: TRBJ2-6; clone size: -; V gene: TRBV27; CDR3 DNA: TGTGCCAGCAGTTTCAAACCAGGGGGCTTACTTTCTGGGGCCAACGTCCTGACTTTC; CDR3 protein: CASSFKPGGLLSGANVLTF
D gene: TRBD1; J gene: TRBJ2-7; clone size: -; V gene: TRBV6-2/TRBV6-3; CDR3 DNA: TGTGCCAGCAGTCGCCGGGACAGGGTCGGCTACGAGCAGTACTTC; CDR3 protein: CASSRRDRVGYEQYF
D gene: -; J gene: TRBJ2-3; clone size: -; V gene: TRBV12-3/TRBV12-4; CDR3 DNA: TGTGCCAGCAGTATCCGCACGGTCAGACCAGATACGCAGTATTTT; CDR3 protein: CASSIRTVRPDTQYF